The T cell receptor beta chain under discussion was sequenced for a study of T cell responses to AZD1222 COVID-19 vaccine. This clone has just one count. What it recognizes is unknown. Only in-frame clones appear in the TCRdb table, and some are missing; sequencing was by immunoSEQ multiplex PCR. The sample lists about 110,000 clones, about nine tenths occurring once. Findings and caveats of the study: Mapped onto spike, vaccine-associated CD4 TCRs spanned it and were dominant at 160-218 and 743-854. Repertoire sampling was restricted to post-peak T cell response timepoints. Following two doses of AZD1222, Spike-specific TCR breadth and depth rose.

The CDR3 has 14 amino acids. The V end lost 2 bases, the J end lost 0 bases, and 7 bases lay between the germline ends. Per the germline V gene, CDR1 is MNHNS and CDR2 is SASEGT. The receptor comes from an adult in good health. The V gene is TRBV6-1, the J gene TRBJ1-1; D is undetermined. The sample here was peripheral blood, taken on day 0 of MenACWY control vaccination. CDR3 sequence: CASSESPMNTEAFF. In nucleotides, the CDR3 is TGTGCCAGCAGTGAAAGCCCCATGAACACTGAAGCTTTCTTT.